Reported below is one T cell receptor (beta chain). Its antigen remains unknown. This record comes from a study of cytomegalovirus exposure and HLA in healthy donors. Study summary: A subsequent analysis stated that the roughly 120 validation repertoires were run on the same platform as the approximately 610 first-cohort repertoires. Regarding the study as a whole: Despite most TCR sequences being rare, some public TCRs occurred in many donors. TCR beta chains numbering 164 were designated cytomegalovirus-associated.

Data came from immunoSEQ multiplex PCR; TCRdb stores just in-frame clones and leaves some out. The repertoire holds more than 90,000 clones, with approximately 88% as singletons. The approximately 120-subject validation cohort, separate from the roughly 700-subject first cohort, included the donors. The CDR3 length is 12 residues. CDR1 is GTSNPN, CDR2 SVGIG, per germline (reference sequence). V was shortened by 3 bases and J by 10 bases, with 13 bases between the two germline ends. The specimen sequenced was PBMCs. The rearrangement joins TRBV30 to TRBJ2-1, with D perhaps matching TRBD1 (6 bases). This receptor was obtained from a man younger than 30 in good health and CMV-seronegative. CDR3 residues: CAWSNRVGEQFF. CDR3 DNA sequence: TGTGCCTGGAGCAACAGGGTCGGGGAGCAGTTCTTC.